This T cell receptor (beta chain) was captured in a study of somatic mutations in cytotoxic T cells in rheumatoid arthritis. The repertoire was sequenced with immunoSEQ multiplex PCR; TCRdb's copy has only in-frame clones and lacks some. Seen here are about 10,000 clones, 65% to 85% observed once, and the top ten hold around a fifth. Sequencing used CD8+ T cells sorted from blood. The TCR sequence derives from a woman aged 45-65 years in good health.

In DNA, the CDR3 is TGTGCCAGTACCGTAGCGGGAGGAGACAATGAGCAGTTCTTC. It specifies CASTVAGGDNEQFF. This chain uses TRBV19 with TRBJ2-1; TRBD2 aligns across 10 bases. The germline V gene has CDR1 LNHDA and CDR2 SQIVND (reference sequence). The CDR3 covers 14 residues. V was pared by 7 bases and J by 5 bases, with 5 bases of the junction left unmatched.